Below, one T cell receptor (beta chain) is given with its context. Every sequencing run produced over 160 million TCR-beta sequences, and the sequences from any one run covered 15-18 subjects. Using its own MiXCR run on the 5' RACE reads, TCRdb lists one record per CDR3 protein. This table holds just under 45,000 distinct CDR3 sequences, 12% found once. This sample was included in a study of neurological immune-mediated disorders. The sequenced material came from PBMCs. This sequence was found in a female donor in good health.

CDR3: CASSIGQGYTEAFF. The CDR3 nucleotides are TGTGCCAGTAGTATAGGACAGGGGTACACTGAAGCTTTCTTT. The chain carries TRBV19 and TRBJ1-1; 8 bases are shared with TRBD1. Germline V gene data show CDR1 as LNHDA and CDR2 as SQIVND (reference sequence). Losses at the gene ends were 1 base for V and 3 bases for J; bases not matched to a gene: 1. The CDR3 covers 14 residues.